This T cell receptor (beta chain) originates from a study of T-cell memory formation after mild COVID-19. The CDR3 has 16 amino acids. Trimming took 2 bases from V and 4 from J; bases not matched to a gene: 6. Germline V CDR1 and CDR2: PRHDT, FYEKMQ (reference sequence). This clonotype has a handful of counts. Constant-segment-primed 5'RACE gave TCR alpha and TCR beta cDNA libraries with sample barcodes and UMIs. Each CDR3 protein gets one entry after TCRdb re-called the 5' RACE reads with MiXCR. The sample records hundreds of thousands of distinct CDR3 sequences, 15% to 20% being singletons. This TCR was recovered from an adult woman who had mild COVID-19 (a few samples of this study predate the infection). Cell type and time point are not known. V and J are TRBV13 and TRBJ2-2; 8 positions agree with TRBD2. Sequencing was carried out using PBMCs or a T cell subset sorted from them (not recorded which). For the CDR3, the DNA is TGTGCCAGCAGCTTACGTACAGCGGGAGTCACCGGGGAGCTGTTTTTT. Translated, it gives CASSLRTAGVTGELFF.